The present entry profiles one TCR beta chain with its context. The antigen remains undetermined. Only in-frame clones appear in the TCRdb table, and some are missing; sequencing was by immunoSEQ multiplex PCR. Of around 56,000 clones detected, roughly 93% appear once; the ten largest clones hold roughly 1.7%. The data stem from a study of cytomegalovirus exposure and HLA in healthy donors. Study results and caveats: The authors confirmed in vitro that three CMV-associated chains were specific for CMV antigens.

This receptor was identified in a woman younger than 35 in good health and CMV-seropositive. Sequenced material: PBMCs.

CDR3 protein: CASRYRGPATGELFF. CDR3 DNA sequence: TGTGCCAGCAGATACAGGGGTCCGGCCACCGGGGAGCTGTTTTTT. The chain carries TRBV11-2 and TRBJ2-2; 7 bases map to TRBD1. The junction had 8 bases not matched to a gene; V was cut back by 6 bases and J by 4 bases. The CDR3 is 15 residues long. CDR1 is SGHAT, CDR2 FQNNGV, per germline.